The clone carrying this TCR beta chain turned up a few times. TCRdb re-called the 5' RACE reads with MiXCR, one entry per CDR3 protein. The data hold around 83,000 distinct CDR3 sequences, with around 5.1% observed a single time. This sample stems from a study of T cells of healthy individuals. J lost 2 bases, V lost 1 base, and 7 bases had no gene match. Germline V gene data show CDR1 as MDHEN and CDR2 as SYDVKM. The CDR3 loop spans 18 amino acids. The chain is built from TRBV28 and TRBJ2-1; 11 nucleotides agree with TRBD2. The receptor was derived from a female donor in good health. The CDR3 DNA reads TGTGCCAGCAGTTTATTACTAGCGGGAGAGGTTGCCTACAATGAGCAGTTCTTC. This sequence encodes CASSLLLAGEVAYNEQFF.